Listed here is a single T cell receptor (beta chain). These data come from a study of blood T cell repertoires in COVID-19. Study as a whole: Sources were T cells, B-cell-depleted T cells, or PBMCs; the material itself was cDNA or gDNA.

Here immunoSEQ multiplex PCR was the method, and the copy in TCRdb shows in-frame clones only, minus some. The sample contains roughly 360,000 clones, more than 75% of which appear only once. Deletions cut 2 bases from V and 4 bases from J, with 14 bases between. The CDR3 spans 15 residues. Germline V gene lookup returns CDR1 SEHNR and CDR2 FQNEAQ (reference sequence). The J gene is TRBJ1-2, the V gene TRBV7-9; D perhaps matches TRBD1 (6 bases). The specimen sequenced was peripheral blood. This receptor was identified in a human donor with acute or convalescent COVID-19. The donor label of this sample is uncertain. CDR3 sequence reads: CASSLWGRQTYGYTF. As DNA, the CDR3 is TGTGCCAGCAGCTTATGGGGGCGGCAAACCTATGGCTACACCTTC.